The 23 T cell receptor beta chains given below trace back to one sample, sequenced in a study of cytomegalovirus exposure and HLA in healthy donors. Sequenced by immunoSEQ multiplex PCR; TCRdb stores in-frame clones only, minus some. In the table there are some 140,000 clones, about 88% of which are singletons. Sequencing was carried out using PBMCs. The receptors come from a woman aged 18-35 years in good health and CMV-seropositive.

J is TRBJ2-1 and V is TRBV7-6; 11 bases align to TRBD2. Germline assignment: CDR1 SGHVS and CDR2 FNYEAQ. CDR3 length: 15 residues. V lost 5 bases, J lost 4 bases, and 4 bases stayed unmatched. The CDR3: CASSTGLAVYNEQFF. CDR3 in DNA: TGTGCCAGCAGCACGGGACTAGCGGTTTACAATGAGCAGTTCTTC. Full variable domain (remainder filled in from reference TRBV7-6 and TRBJ2-1): GAGVSQSPRYKVTKRGQDVALRCDPISGHVSLYWYRQALGQGPEFLTYFNYEAQQDKSGLPNDRFSAERPEGSISTLTIQRTEQRDSAMYRCASSTGLAVYNEQFFGPGTRLTVL.

This clone was counted a few times. J is TRBJ1-6 and V is TRBV2; TRBD1 matches at 12 bases. V gave up 8 bases and J gave up 11 bases; unmatched junction bases: 7. Per germline, CDR1 SNHLY and CDR2 FYNNEI. The CDR3 has 14 amino acids. The CDR3, as DNA: TGTGCCAGCCTCGGGGGACAGGGGGCTGCACCCCTCCACTTT. Its translation: CASLGGQGAAPLHF.

The V gene is TRBV10-3, the J gene TRBJ1-4; the match to TRBD1 covers 10 bases. The CDR3 sequence is 17 residues long. Trimming at V came to 5 bases and at J to 0 bases, leaving 6 bases not matched to a gene. CDR1 and CDR2 (germline): ENHRY, SYGVKD. The CDR3 spells CAISRTGGIATNEKLFF. CDR3 DNA sequence: TGTGCCATCAGTAGGACAGGGGGGATTGCAACTAATGAAAAACTGTTTTTT.

This rearrangement joins TRBV9 to TRBJ2-3, with 16 bases aligning to TRBD2. J gave up 8 bases and V 4 bases, and 13 bases lay outside the gene matches. Germline-derived CDR1 and CDR2 are SGDLS and YYNGEE. This CDR3 comprises 18 residues. CDR3 protein: CASSSTGTSGGAYGTQYF. In nucleotides, the CDR3 is TGTGCCAGCAGCTCTACCGGGACTAGCGGGGGGGCTTATGGTACGCAGTATTTT.

The chain joins TRBV6-1 to TRBJ2-1; D is possibly TRBD1 (5 bases). CDR3 length: 15 residues. Trimming shortened V by 2 bases and J by 0 bases, and 8 bases separated the two germline ends. Looked up from germline, CDR1 is MNHNS and CDR2 is SASEGT. The CDR3: CASSEQGSSYNEQFF. In DNA, the CDR3 is TGTGCCAGCAGTGAACAGGGTAGCTCCTACAATGAGCAGTTCTTC.

The chain combines TRBV18 with TRBJ2-1; D is perhaps TRBD1 (5 bases). The V gene lost 0 bases and the J gene lost 3 bases, with 6 bases spanning the gap. This CDR3 spans 14 amino acids. Germline V gene data show CDR1 as KGHSH and CDR2 as LQKENI. The CDR3 region is CASSPPDSYNEQFF. The CDR3 nucleotides are TGTGCCAGCTCACCACCCGACAGCTACAATGAGCAGTTCTTC.

The chain links TRBV27 to TRBJ1-3, with D hard to call. The ends were cut back, 3 bases at V and 0 bases at J, with 6 bases in the middle. CDR1 is MNHEY and CDR2 is SMNVEV in the germline V gene (reference sequence). The CDR3 extends over 14 amino acids. The CDR3 loop reads CASSFQSSGNTIYF. The CDR3 nucleotides read TGTGCCAGCAGTTTTCAATCCTCTGGAAACACCATATATTTT.

The chain has TRBV27 and TRBJ2-1; the match to TRBD1 covers 11 bases. This CDR3 has 15 amino acids. The junction had 8 bases not matched to a gene; V was cut back by 6 bases and J by 7 bases. CDR1 is MNHEY, CDR2 SMNVEV, per germline (reference sequence). DNA for the CDR3: TGTGCCAGCAGATCCGGGACAGGGGGGCTGAATGAGCAGTTCTTC. This translates into CASRSGTGGLNEQFF.

The count of this clone is one. The genes are TRBV14 and TRBJ2-7; 7 bases line up with TRBD1. V lost 4 bases to trimming and J lost 3 bases; unmatched junction nucleotides: 9. Germline V CDR1 and CDR2: SGHDN, FVKESK. CDR3 length equals 15 residues. CDR3 sequence reads: CASSRGAGGVYEQYF. The DNA for the CDR3 is TGTGCCAGCAGCCGGGGTGCAGGGGGTGTCTACGAGCAGTACTTC.

In DNA, the CDR3 is TGTGCCAGCAGTTTGACTTGGCGGACAGGGGCGAACGAGCAGTACTTC. This encodes CASSLTWRTGANEQYF. V is TRBV28 and J is TRBJ2-7; the match to TRBD1 covers 9 bases. This CDR3 has 16 amino acids. Per germline, CDR1 MDHEN and CDR2 SYDVKM. V lost 3 bases and J lost 5; bases outside the gene matches: 11.

The V and J genes are TRBV4-1 and TRBJ2-7; D is unresolved. The CDR3 has 14 amino acids. The V gene's germline CDR1 is MGHRA and CDR2 YSYEKL. V was clipped by 3 bases and J by 4 bases, with 13 bases between them. CDR3 nucleotide sequence: TGCGCCAGCAGCCACCGACATGGTTGGTACGAGCAGTACTTC. It translates to CASSHRHGWYEQYF.

The V call is TRBV28, the J call TRBJ1-4; D not resolved. This CDR3 has 12 amino acids. Looked up from germline, CDR1 is MDHEN and CDR2 is SYDVKM. V shed 7 bases and J shed 3 bases, with 6 bases lying between them. The CDR3 loop is CASTQSNEKLFF. The CDR3 DNA reads TGTGCCAGCACCCAATCTAATGAAAAACTGTTTTTT.

Here the CDR3 DNA reads TGCGCCAGCAGCCAAGATCGACAGCTATACAATGAGCAGTTCTTC. This encodes CASSQDRQLYNEQFF. The rearrangement uses TRBV4-3 and TRBJ2-1; possible D gene TRBD1, 5 bases. Germline V CDR1 and CDR2: LGHNA, YSLEER. The CDR3 consists of 15 residues. Trimming removed 0 bases at V and 4 bases at J, with 10 bases between.

The chain uses TRBV9 and TRBJ2-2; TRBD1 aligns across 8 bases. The CDR3 consists of 15 residues. The V segment lost 5 bases and the J segment 2 bases; nucleotides outside the gene matches: 5. Germline CDR1 SGDLS, CDR2 YYNGEE. CDR3 sequence: CASRLGQGNTGELFF. The CDR3 nucleotides read TGTGCCAGCAGACTCGGACAGGGTAACACCGGGGAGCTGTTTTTT. The variable domain in full, with the rest retrieved from reference TRBV9 and TRBJ2-2, is DSGVTQTPKHLITATGQRVTLRCSPRSGDLSVYWYQQSLDQGLQFLIQYYNGEERAKGNILERFSAQQFPDLHSELNLSSLELGDSALYFCASRLGQGNTGELFFGEGSRLTVL.

The V call is TRBV9, the J call TRBJ1-1; 7 positions agree with TRBD1. CDR1 SGDLS and CDR2 YYNGEE come from the germline V gene. J was trimmed by 1 base and V by 4 bases; bases with no gene match: 4. The CDR3 length is 14 residues. CDR3 sequence reads: CASSKRTGNTEAFF. CDR3 bases: TGTGCCAGCAGCAAGCGGACAGGGAACACTGAAGCTTTCTTT.

This clone appeared a single time. Distinct nucleotide sequences in the sample also encode this CDR3. V and J are TRBV6-1 and TRBJ1-5; D not certain. The CDR3 is 13 residues long. Germline assignment: CDR1 MNHNS and CDR2 SASEGT. With 2 bases removed from V and 1 base from J, the gap between germline ends came to 3 bases. The CDR3, as DNA: TGTGCCAGCAGTGAAAGCAGCAATCAGCCCCAGCATTTT. Translation gives CASSESSNQPQHF.

The gene calls are TRBV19 and TRBJ1-2, with TRBD1 matching 8 bases. Per germline, CDR1 LNHDA and CDR2 SQIVND (reference sequence). The CDR3 loop spans 15 amino acids. V lost 2 bases and J lost 8; bases outside the gene matches: 10. CDR3 coding DNA: TGTGCCAGTAGTATAATAAACAGGGGGATTTACGGCTACACCTTC. This gives the protein CASSIINRGIYGYTF.

The rearrangement uses TRBV7-8 and TRBJ2-5; 9 nucleotides line up with TRBD1. Looked up from germline, CDR1 is SGHVS and CDR2 is FQNEAQ. J lost 2 bases, V lost 4 bases, and 14 bases had no gene match. The CDR3 loop spans 18 amino acids. CDR3 protein: CASSSPLGDRAFQETQYF. CDR3 DNA sequence: TGTGCCAGCAGCTCCCCGCTCGGGGACAGGGCGTTTCAAGAGACCCAGTACTTC.

The chain joins TRBV7-9 to TRBJ2-7; the D is unclear. The CDR3 spans 12 residues. V was trimmed by 8 bases and J by 2 bases, leaving 10 bases between them. Germline V lookup: CDR1 SEHNR, CDR2 FQNEAQ (reference sequence). The CDR3 reads CASRFGPYEQYF. The CDR3 coding sequence is TGTGCCAGCCGGTTCGGTCCCTACGAGCAGTACTTC.

V usage is TRBV6-5 and J usage is TRBJ2-2; D not resolved. The V end lost 7 bases, the J end lost 3 bases, and 9 bases lay between the germline ends. Germline CDR1 MNHEY, CDR2 SVGAGI. The CDR3 has 13 residues. CDR3 in amino acids: CASTPVHTGELFF. For the CDR3, the DNA is TGTGCCAGCACCCCGGTGCACACCGGGGAGCTGTTTTTT.

The chain recombines TRBV19 with TRBJ2-7; tentatively, D is TRBD1 (6 bases). V lost 6 bases, J lost 7 bases, and 10 bases lay in between. The germline gives CDR1 LNHDA, CDR2 SQIVND (reference sequence). The CDR3 runs to 11 residues. The CDR3 coding sequence is TGTGCCAGTAGACAGGGAAGGGAGCAGTACTTC. Protein sequence: CASRQGREQYF.

V usage is TRBV5-1 and J usage is TRBJ1-1; 10 nucleotides line up with TRBD1. J was trimmed by 4 bases and V by 4 bases; bases with no gene match: 10. The CDR3 extends over 16 amino acids. Germline CDR1 SGHRS, CDR2 YFSETQ. CDR3 DNA sequence: TGCGCCAGCAGCCAGGGGACAGGGGCAGAGGGCACTGAAGCTTTCTTT. Protein product: CASSQGTGAEGTEAFF.

The V and J genes are TRBV7-3 and TRBJ2-1; possibly TRBD2 for D (6 bases). The CDR3 is 15 amino acids. Trimming removed 6 bases at V and 4 bases at J, with 16 bases between. The V gene's germline CDR1 is SGHTA and CDR2 FQGTGA. The CDR3 DNA is TGTGCCAGCAGTCTTGGGGGGAGTTTGTACAATGAGCAGTTCTTC. Its protein is CASSLGGSLYNEQFF.